A selection of T cell receptor beta chains follows, all from one sample in a study of regulatory T cells in long-lasting Graves disease. TCRdb used MiXCR to reprocess the multiplex PCR reads, holding one entry per CDR3 protein. The table lists a few hundred thousand distinct CDR3 sequences, around 13% of them singletons. The same sample was also studied in work on T cells in Graves' hyperthyroidism and ophthalmopathy.

This specimen was peripheral blood mononuclear cells (PBMCs), taken at new diagnosis, from a patient treated with antithyroid drugs. All receptors derive from a woman aged 45-65 years with Graves disease. Both conserved end residues are part of each CDR3. A D gene is named only where the DNA matches it firmly. Only part of the rows carry a size: once, few, many, or a class if the clone is expanded.

size	D	length	J	V	DNA	CDR3
.	.	15	TRBJ2-7	TRBV9	TGTGCCAGCAGCGTAGTCGTCGGGAGCTCCTACGAGCAGTACTTC	CASSVVVGSSYEQYF
many	.	16	TRBJ2-7	TRBV4-2	TGTGCCAGCAGCCAAGAGATGGTAGCTTTGGGTTACGAGCAGTACTTC	CASSQEMVALGYEQYF
many	.	15	TRBJ2-1	TRBV7-9	TGTGCCAGCCTTTCGGGGGATCAGCCCTACAATGAGCAGTTCTTC	CASLSGDQPYNEQFF
.	TRBD1	14	TRBJ1-2	TRBV6-1	TGTGCCAGCAGTGAACAGACAGGGAACTATGGCTACACCTTC	CASSEQTGNYGYTF
many	.	15	TRBJ2-3	TRBV5-1	TGCGCCAGCAGCTCCCCGGCGGCCACCACAGATACGCAGTATTTT	CASSSPAATTDTQYF
many	.	16	TRBJ1-5	TRBV30	TGTGCCTGGAGCATGACCCGGGTCAGTTATAATCAGCCCCAGCATTTT	CAWSMTRVSYNQPQHF
.	.	11	TRBJ2-1	TRBV19	TGTGCCAGTAGTTCTCTTGGGGGCCGTTTCTTC	CASSSLGGRFF
many	TRBD1	14	TRBJ2-5	TRBV2	TGTGCCAGCACTGACAGGGGTTTCGTAGAGACCCAGTACTTC	CASTDRGFVETQYF
many	.	16	TRBJ1-1	TRBV7-9	TGTGCCAGCAGCATCACCTCACCGATAATGAACACTGAAGCTTTCTTT	CASSITSPIMNTEAFF
.	.	14	TRBJ2-1	TRBV5-1	TGCGCCAGCAGCTTGATCCTAGTGAGCAATGAGCAGTTCTTC	CASSLILVSNEQFF
many	.	14	TRBJ1-1	TRBV5-1	TGCGCCAGCAGCTACACCACGGACGGACCTGAAGCTTTCTTT	CASSYTTDGPEAFF
many	.	15	TRBJ2-3	TRBV11-2	TGTGCCAGCAGCTTAGGGGTTAGCGCCATACTTACGCAGTATTTT	CASSLGVSAILTQYF
many	.	16	TRBJ2-4	TRBV27	TGTGCCAGCAGTTACGCACAGGGACTAGCCAAAAACATTCAGTACTTC	CASSYAQGLAKNIQYF
many	TRBD1	14	TRBJ2-7	TRBV12-3/TRBV12-4	TGTGCCAGCAGTTTAGGGACAGGCCCCTACGAGCAGTACTTC	CASSLGTGPYEQYF
many	.	17	TRBJ2-7	TRBV28	TGTGCCAGCAGTTTTCGGCCGGGACTTCCGCGCTCCTACGAGCAGTACTTC	CASSFRPGLPRSYEQYF
many	.	12	TRBJ2-5	TRBV7-9	TGTGCCAGCAGTTTACACGGAGAGACCCAGTACTTC	CASSLHGETQYF
.	TRBD2	15	TRBJ2-1	TRBV5-1	TGCGCCAGCAGCTTCGGGACTAGCGGTTACAATGGGCAGTTCTTC	CASSFGTSGYNGQFF
many	TRBD1	13	TRBJ2-7	TRBV28	TGTGCCAGCAACCCGGGACAGGGGCCTGAGCAGTACTTC	CASNPGQGPEQYF
.	TRBD1	16	TRBJ2-7	TRBV6-1	TGTGCCAGCAGCCCGGGACAGGGTCGCTTTTCCTACGAGCAGTACTTC	CASSPGQGRFSYEQYF
many	.	14	TRBJ1-1	TRBV3-1	TGTGCCAGCAGCCAGGGGGCCGTAGGCACTGAAGCTTTCTTT	CASSQGAVGTEAFF
many	TRBD2	16	TRBJ2-1	TRBV28	TGTGCCAGCATTCCCCCCGGGCGGGAGCGGGACAATGAGCAGTTCTTC	CASIPPGRERDNEQFF
.	.	15	TRBJ2-3	TRBV7-8	TGTGCCAGCAGCCAGCCAGGAGGAGCGACAGATACGCAGTATTTT	CASSQPGGATDTQYF
.	.	12	TRBJ1-4	TRBV12-3/TRBV12-4	TGTGCCAGCAGGCAGGGTCTTGAAAAACTGTTTTTT	CASRQGLEKLFF
few	.	16	TRBJ2-6	TRBV9	TGTGCCAGCAGCATCCCTGGGAACTCTGGGGCCAACGTCCTGACTTTC	CASSIPGNSGANVLTF
.	.	14	TRBJ1-5	TRBV24-1	TGTGCCACCAGTGAATTTGGGTTGAATCAGCCCCAGCATTTT	CATSEFGLNQPQHF
many	.	15	TRBJ2-1	TRBV28	TGTGCCAGCAGTTTATTGGGGGGCGCGGTCAATGAGCAGTTCTTC	CASSLLGGAVNEQFF
many	TRBD2	13	TRBJ2-1	TRBV11-2	TGTGCCAGCAGAACTACTAGCGGGATGGAGCAGTTCTTC	CASRTTSGMEQFF
.	.	15	TRBJ2-5	TRBV9	TGTGCCAGCAGCGTATCTATGTCAATTGGGGAGACCCAGTACTTC	CASSVSMSIGETQYF
many	.	15	TRBJ1-2	TRBV6-4	TGTGCCAGCAGTTACCCACCCAGGGTACGTTGGGGCTACACCTTC	CASSYPPRVRWGYTF
many	.	16	TRBJ1-2	TRBV5-1	TGCGCCAGCAGCCCCTACCCCCGCGCCGATAACTATGGCTACACCTTC	CASSPYPRADNYGYTF
many	.	13	TRBJ2-7	TRBV20-1	TGCAGTGCCGATGAGGACACCCCCTACGAGCAGTACTTC	CSADEDTPYEQYF
many	TRBD2	16	TRBJ2-1	TRBV7-3	TGTGCCAGCAGCTTACAGGGAGGGCCGGGAAGGAATGAGCAGTTCTTC	CASSLQGGPGRNEQFF
.	.	15	TRBJ2-7	TRBV3-1	TGTGCCAGCAGCCAAGATTTCCAGGGTTCCTACGAGCAGTACTTC	CASSQDFQGSYEQYF
many	.	16	TRBJ2-3	TRBV28	TGTGCCAGCACCCGAAAGGCGATCGGAAGCACAGATACGCAGTATTTT	CASTRKAIGSTDTQYF
.	.	15	TRBJ2-7	TRBV19	TGTGCCAGTAGTATAGTGCGCCTGGGGAACTACGAGCAGTACTTC	CASSIVRLGNYEQYF
.	.	14	TRBJ1-1	TRBV5-8	TGTGCCAGCAGCCAGGGTAGAGAATTCACTGAAGCTTTCTTT	CASSQGREFTEAFF
many	TRBD2	17	TRBJ2-1	TRBV5-1	TGCGCCAGCAGCCCCGACCCCCTAGCGGGAGGTCGGAGTGAGCAGTTCTTC	CASSPDPLAGGRSEQFF
few	.	16	TRBJ2-4	TRBV9	TGTGCCAGCAGCGTAGAACAAAAGCTAGCCAAAAACATTCAGTACTTC	CASSVEQKLAKNIQYF
many	.	13	TRBJ1-5	TRBV5-1	TGCGCCAGCAGCTTGTGGACGGATCAGCCCCAGCATTTT	CASSLWTDQPQHF
many	.	16	TRBJ2-3	TRBV6-1	TGTGCCAGCACCGACTTGGAGGGATCTGGCACAGATACGCAGTATTTT	CASTDLEGSGTDTQYF
.	TRBD2	15	TRBJ2-2	TRBV5-6	TGTGCCAGCAGCTTGGTTAGCGGGATGTCCGGGGAGCTGTTTTTT	CASSLVSGMSGELFF
many	.	14	TRBJ2-7	TRBV20-1	TGCAGTGCTAGAGATCCTGGGGCGGGTCGGGAGCAGTACTTC	CSARDPGAGREQYF
few	.	16	TRBJ2-2	TRBV7-3	TGTGCCAGCAGCTTAAAGGCTAGCGTTGGCGCCGGGGAGCTGTTTTTT	CASSLKASVGAGELFF
few	TRBD1	17	TRBJ2-5	TRBV6-1	TGTGCCAGCAGTAAACTCATCGGGACAGGTGTTCAAGGGGCCCAGTACTTC	CASSKLIGTGVQGAQYF
.	.	16	TRBJ1-1	TRBV19	TGTGCCAGTACCCCCCCAGGGACCGGTGGGAACACTGAAGCTTTCTTT	CASTPPGTGGNTEAFF
many	TRBD2	11	TRBJ2-7	TRBV28	TGTGCCAGCACTCCCGGGAGGGGCCAGTACTTC	CASTPGRGQYF
few	.	13	TRBJ1-2	TRBV28	TGTGCCAGCACCTCCCTATTGCTGGACGGCTACACCTTC	CASTSLLLDGYTF
many	TRBD2	15	TRBJ2-1	TRBV29-1	TGCAGCGTTGGAATTTCTAGCGGGAGCCAGAATGAGCAGTTCTTC	CSVGISSGSQNEQFF
.	.	16	TRBJ2-5	TRBV4-1	TGCGCCAGCAGCCAAGTGGGGAGGGGGCTAGGAGAGACCCAGTACTTC	CASSQVGRGLGETQYF
few	TRBD1	15	TRBJ2-7	TRBV28	TGTGCCAGCAGTACCGCCAGGACAGGGGCCTACGAGCAGTACTTC	CASSTARTGAYEQYF
many	.	12	TRBJ2-1	TRBV2	TGTGCCAGCAGTGAACAGGGATACGAGCAGTTCTTC	CASSEQGYEQFF
many	TRBD2	15	TRBJ2-1	TRBV28	TGTGCCAGCAGACTCACTAGCGGGGGATACAATGAGCAGTTCTTC	CASRLTSGGYNEQFF
many	.	20	TRBJ2-7	TRBV6-2/TRBV6-3	TGTGCCAGCAGTTACTCGAGTACCGCCCGGAGGGACTTATTCTCCTACGAGCAGTACTTC	CASSYSSTARRDLFSYEQYF
.	TRBD1	11	TRBJ1-2	TRBV29-1	TGCAGCGTTGGGGACAGGGGAGGCTACACCTTC	CSVGDRGGYTF